This TCR beta chain stems from a study of shared clonotypes between healthy human individuals. Background on the study: There were three CD4 naive, three CD4 memory, two CD8 naive and one CD8 memory plates per donor.

Per the germline V gene, CDR1 is LNHDA and CDR2 is SQIVND (reference sequence). The V and J ends lost 8 bases and 7 bases, in that order; junction bases with no gene match: 8. The CDR3 runs to 13 residues. A remark on this clone: The antigen remains undetermined.

Positively selected for CCR7, the CD45RO-negative cells used as naive CD8 cells excluded terminally differentiated effector memory CD45RA+ cells. Per the original methods: ImmunoSEQ gave junction-only sequences without quality scores, so filtering differed. Sequencing used immunoSEQ multiplex PCR; TCRdb keeps in-frame clones, though not all of them. D and trimming come from the DNA, and the V and J calls and clone size come from that table. This sample has around 2,100,000 clones; less than 95% occur once, and the top ten carry 1% to 1.5%. Study-level points and caveats: The sharing of about 5% of naive CD4 clonotypes was seen across several donors. Researchers sampled only blood; tissue repertoires likely differ.

The specimen was naive CD8+ T cells sorted from blood. The origin of this receptor is a man aged 18 to 35 in good health. This chain connects TRBV19 to TRBJ2-1, with TRBD2 identical over 7 bases. The CDR3 region is CASEGGPLNEQFF. The DNA for the CDR3 is TGTGCCAGTGAGGGAGGGCCTTTGAATGAGCAGTTCTTC.